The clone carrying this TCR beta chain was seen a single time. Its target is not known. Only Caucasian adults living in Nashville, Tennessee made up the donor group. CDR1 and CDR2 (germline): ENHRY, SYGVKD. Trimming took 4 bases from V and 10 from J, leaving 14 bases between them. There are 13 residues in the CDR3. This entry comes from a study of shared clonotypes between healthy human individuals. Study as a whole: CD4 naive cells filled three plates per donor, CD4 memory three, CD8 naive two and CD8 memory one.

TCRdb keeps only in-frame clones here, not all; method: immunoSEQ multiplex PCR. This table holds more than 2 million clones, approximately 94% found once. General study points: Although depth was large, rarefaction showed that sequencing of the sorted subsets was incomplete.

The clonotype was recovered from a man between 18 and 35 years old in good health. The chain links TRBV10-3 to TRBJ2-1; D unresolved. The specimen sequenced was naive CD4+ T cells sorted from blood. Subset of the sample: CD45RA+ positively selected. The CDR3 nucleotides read TGTGCCATCAGTGCCGGAGCTGATGGGGAGCAGTTCTTC. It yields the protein CAISAGADGEQFF.